This T cell receptor beta chain was recorded in a study of post-analysis software for immune sequencing data. TCR beta cDNA libraries had unique molecular identifiers. MiXCR, applied by TCRdb to the PCR reads, yields one record per CDR3 protein. The table includes some 260,000 distinct CDR3 sequences, 36% detected once. From germline, CDR1 is SGDLS and CDR2 YYNGEE. The CDR3 is made up of 14 amino acids. This clonotype occurred a few times. The target antigen is unknown. Study conclusions and caveats: Compared against controls, patients with multiple sclerosis displayed significantly lower normalized Chao1 diversity. Patients had higher frequencies than controls of five or six TRBV segments, including TRBV5-6, TRBV5-1 and TRBV20-1.

Material for sequencing was blood. This TCR came from a girl between 10 and 17 years old with multiple sclerosis. The chain is built from TRBV9 and TRBJ2-7; possible D gene TRBD1, 6 bases. The J call may be mistaken, given a closer DNA end match to TRBJ2-5. In DNA, the CDR3 is TGTGCCAGCAGCGTAGGAGGAAGGGGGGAGACCCAGTACTTC. Translation: CASSVGGRGETQYF.